This TCR beta chain was sequenced during a study of regulatory T cells in long-lasting Graves disease. This sample's time point: newly diagnosed GD, antithyroid drugs for less than 3 months. RNA isolated from PBMCs was used to make the TCR library. There are many counts of this clonotype. The CDR3 contains 12 residues. CDR1 and CDR2 (germline): LGHDT, YNNKEL (reference sequence). The V segment lost 4 bases and the J segment 12 bases; nucleotides outside the gene matches: 6. The TCR beta library used iRepertoire HTBI primers with Arm-PCR amplification of CDR3. In TCRdb, the multiplex PCR reads were re-called with MiXCR into one record per CDR3 protein. The sample contains about 500,000 distinct CDR3 sequences, under 20% of which appear only once. These data also featured in a second study, about T cells in Graves' hyperthyroidism and ophthalmopathy. From that study: Blood also carried most thyroid clonotypes expanded above 0.001.

The starting material was peripheral blood mononuclear cells (PBMCs), obtained at new diagnosis, from a patient treated with antithyroid drugs. The rearrangement joins TRBV3-1 to TRBJ1-2, with 9 bases fitting TRBD1. The sequence was obtained from a man aged 40-55 years with Graves disease. CDR3 amino acids: CASSPGTGTNTF. In DNA form, the CDR3 reads TGTGCCAGCAGCCCCGGGACAGGGACAAACACCTTC.